The next 20 T cell receptor beta chains were all read from a single sample in a study of blood T cell repertoires in COVID-19. Clones were sequenced by immunoSEQ multiplex PCR, and TCRdb holds only the in-frame ones, with some missing. Altogether fewer than 350,000 clones are present, about 90% being singletons, with the ten largest covering roughly 7.1%. Sequenced material: peripheral blood. These receptors came from a woman aged 45-59 years who had recovered from COVID-19.

The J gene is TRBJ2-7, the V gene TRBV14, with D hard to call. Trimming removed 2 bases from V and 6 bases from J, with 14 bases in between. The germline V gene encodes CDR1 SGHDN and CDR2 FVKESK. The CDR3 is 14 amino acids. For the CDR3, the DNA is TGTGCCAGCAGCCAATTAGGCCAGGCTCCCGAGCAGTACTTC. Its translation: CASSQLGQAPEQYF.

The chain recombines TRBV14 with TRBJ1-4; D is perhaps TRBD1 (6 bases). Germline CDR1 and CDR2: SGHDN and FVKESK. The CDR3 runs to 15 residues. V was clipped by 4 bases and J by 3 bases, with 12 bases between them. The CDR3 region has the DNA TGTGCCAGCAGCCCGTGGACAGAAGCTAATGAAAAACTGTTTTTT. Amino acid sequence: CASSPWTEANEKLFF.

This clone was seen a few times. This sequence joins TRBV5-4 and TRBJ1-2; TRBD1 might be the D (5 bases). V shed 0 bases and J shed 7 bases, with 16 bases lying between them. This CDR3 contains 15 residues. CDR1 is SGHNT, CDR2 YYREEE, per germline (reference sequence). The CDR3 spells CASSLDRGTLGGYTF. CDR3 nucleotides: TGTGCCAGCAGCTTGGACCGGGGGACTTTAGGTGGCTACACCTTC.

The chain employs TRBV4-1 and TRBJ2-1; 9 nucleotides match TRBD2. CDR3 length: 16 residues. V trimming: 3 bases; J trimming: 8 bases; junction bases outside the gene matches: 11. Per the germline V gene, CDR1 is MGHRA and CDR2 is YSYEKL. The CDR3 reads CASSQSFSGSRDEQFF. CDR3 nucleotides: TGCGCCAGCAGCCAGAGTTTTAGCGGGAGCAGAGATGAGCAGTTCTTC.

The chain joins TRBV27 to TRBJ2-7, with D perhaps matching TRBD1 (5 bases). The germline CDR1 and CDR2 sequences are MNHEY and SMNVEV (reference sequence). The CDR3 totals 13 residues. Trimming left V 4 bases short and J 5 bases short, with 12 bases between. CDR3 residues: CASSSRTRNEQYF. The CDR3 DNA follows: TGTGCCAGCAGTTCCCGGACAAGAAACGAGCAGTACTTC.

V gene TRBV6-6 combines with J gene TRBJ1-2; 7 bases are shared with TRBD1. V lost 5 bases to trimming and J lost 8 bases; unmatched junction nucleotides: 8. The CDR3 is 13 amino acids. From germline, CDR1 is MNHNY and CDR2 SVGAGI (reference sequence). In nucleotides, the CDR3 is TGTGCCAGCAGTCCAGAGGGGGCCGGGGGCTACACCTTC. Its protein is CASSPEGAGGYTF.

The genes are TRBV3-1 (or the pseudogene TRBV3-2) and TRBJ1-4, with 11 bases lining up with TRBD1. J was trimmed by 10 bases and V by 3 bases; bases with no gene match: 4. Germline V gene sequence: CDR1 LGHDT, CDR2 YNNKEL (reference sequence). The CDR3 runs to 14 residues. The CDR3 nucleotides are TGTGCCAGCAGCCATGGGACAGGGGGGGCAAAACTGTTTTTT. Translated, it gives CASSHGTGGAKLFF.

The chain uses TRBV28 and TRBJ1-4, with D unresolved. Germline V gene lookup returns CDR1 MDHEN and CDR2 SYDVKM. Trimming took off 6 bases at V and 4 bases at J, with 21 bases between the two ends. The CDR3 has 17 amino acids. DNA for the CDR3: TGTGCCAGCAGCGCGTCAGGCAGCTCGCACAGTAATGAAAAACTGTTTTTT. Translating it yields CASSASGSSHSNEKLFF.

The J gene is TRBJ2-1, the V gene TRBV18; 11 positions agree with TRBD2. The CDR3 spans 15 residues. Germline values: CDR1 KGHSH, CDR2 LQKENI. The trim removed 1 base at V and 9 bases at J, leaving 5 bases unmatched. The CDR3 DNA sequence: TGTGCCAGCTCACCACTAACTAGCGGGAGCCCTGAGCAGTTCTTC. Translation gives CASSPLTSGSPEQFF.

The rearrangement joins TRBV11-2 to TRBJ2-7; 8 positions agree with TRBD1. The V gene's germline CDR1 is SGHAT and CDR2 FQNNGV. Losses at the gene ends were 5 bases for V and 5 bases for J; bases not matched to a gene: 8. The length of the CDR3 is 14 residues. CDR3 protein: CASSRGTGWNEQYF. For the CDR3, the DNA is TGTGCCAGCAGCCGCGGGACAGGCTGGAACGAGCAGTACTTC.

V and J are TRBV30 and TRBJ2-5; 8 nucleotides match TRBD2. V lost 2 bases, J lost 4 bases, and 3 bases stayed unmatched. This CDR3 spans 13 amino acids. Germline V lookup: CDR1 GTSNPN, CDR2 SVGIG (reference sequence). In nucleotides, the CDR3 is TGTGCCTGGAGTCGGACTAGCATAGAGACCCAGTACTTC. Translating gives CAWSRTSIETQYF.

CDR3: CAWSGGTGSIPQHF. In DNA form, the CDR3 reads TGTGCCTGGAGTGGAGGAACAGGGTCAATCCCCCAGCATTTT. This rearrangement joins TRBV30 to TRBJ1-5; D perhaps matches TRBD1 (6 bases). Germline CDR1 and CDR2: GTSNPN and SVGIG (reference sequence). The CDR3 extends over 14 amino acids. V gave up 1 base and J gave up 10 bases, with 17 bases separating them.

The chain recombines TRBV19 with TRBJ2-7; D might be TRBD1 (6 bases). CDR3 length: 17 amino acids. In germline, CDR1 is LNHDA, CDR2 SQIVND (reference sequence). The V end was cut by 1 base, the J end by 1 base, with 17 bases between. The CDR3 DNA is TGTGCCAGTAGTATAGGCTCTGGGAAGGGGGTATCCTACGAGCAGTACTTC. Its protein product is CASSIGSGKGVSYEQYF.

A single count supports this clone. This chain joins TRBV4-1 and TRBJ2-5; 12 bases map to TRBD2. The V and J ends lost 4 bases and 5 bases, in that order; junction bases with no gene match: 2. Germline lookup yields CDR1 MGHRA and CDR2 YSYEKL. This CDR3 comprises 14 residues. The CDR3 coding sequence is TGCGCCAGCAGCCGGACTAGCGGGACTGAGACCCAGTACTTC. Translating gives CASSRTSGTETQYF.

This chain joins TRBV29-1 and TRBJ2-5, with 8 bases that match TRBD2. Germline V gene sequence: CDR1 SQVTM, CDR2 ANQGSEA. The CDR3 runs 16 residues. The J segment lost 2 bases and the V segment lost 0 bases, leaving 8 bases of the junction unmatched. The DNA for the CDR3 is TGCAGCGTTGAAGATCCTACTAGCGGAATTCAAGAGACCCAGTACTTC. Protein sequence: CSVEDPTSGIQETQYF.

This chain joins TRBV29-1 and TRBJ2-5; 9 nucleotides line up with TRBD1. CDR3 length: 14 residues. Germline trimming cut 1 base from V and 3 bases from J; bases unmatched to any gene: 3. The germline gives CDR1 SQVTM, CDR2 ANQGSEA. CDR3 nucleotide sequence: TGCAGCGTTGAAGGGGACAGGGTAAAAGAGACCCAGTACTTC. Its protein is CSVEGDRVKETQYF.

This chain joins TRBV10-1 and TRBJ1-6; D possibly corresponds to TRBD1 (6 bases). The CDR3 is made up of 14 amino acids. Germline assignment: CDR1 WNHNN and CDR2 SYGVQD (reference sequence). V was cut by 6 bases and J by 6 bases, with 12 bases left in between. The CDR3 region is CASRSTGTNSPLHF. The CDR3 DNA sequence: TGCGCCAGCAGGTCGACAGGTACTAATTCACCCCTCCACTTT.

The genes are TRBV3-1 (or the pseudogene TRBV3-2) and TRBJ2-2, with TRBD2 identical over 11 bases. J lost 4 bases, V lost 3 bases, and 4 bases had no gene match. CDR3 length: 16 amino acids. Germline V gene data show CDR1 as LGHDT and CDR2 as YNNKEL (reference sequence). As DNA, the CDR3 is TGTGCCAGCAGCCAGACCGGGACTAGCGGCACCGGGGAGCTGTTTTTT. This codes for CASSQTGTSGTGELFF.

The rearrangement uses TRBV28 and TRBJ2-1; 10 bases fit TRBD2. J gave up 8 bases and V 2 bases, and 6 bases lay outside the gene matches. The CDR3 is made up of 15 amino acids. Germline-derived CDR1 and CDR2 are MDHEN and SYDVKM. CDR3 in amino acids: CASSLPSSGRHEQFF. The CDR3 DNA reads as TGTGCCAGCAGTTTACCTTCTAGCGGGAGACATGAGCAGTTCTTC.

This chain uses TRBV20-1 with TRBJ2-7; the match to TRBD2 covers 7 bases. CDR1 is DFQATT, CDR2 SNEGSKA, per germline (reference sequence). Trimming removed 3 bases from V and 3 bases from J; junction bases left unmatched: 8. The CDR3 has 14 residues. In DNA, the CDR3 is TGCAGTGCTAGTAGAGGTCTAGCGGACTACGAGCAGTACTTC. Protein: CSASRGLADYEQYF.